This T cell receptor (beta chain) was observed in a study of regulatory T cells in long-lasting Graves disease. The study, taken as a whole, reports: TCR diversity was lower in persistent Graves' patients (versus newly diagnosed ones). Researchers examined only peripheral blood and not thyroid tissue.

This clonotype has a count of ten or more. The target antigen is unknown. Indicated time point: newly diagnosed GD, antithyroid drugs for less than 3 months. The TCR library was made from RNA extracted from PBMCs. Construction of the TCR beta libraries employed iRepertoire HTBI primers in conjunction with Arm-PCR of CDR3 regions. TCRdb re-analysed the multiplex PCR reads in MiXCR, keeping a single row per CDR3 protein. The repertoire includes 500,000 or so distinct CDR3 sequences, about 16% of them detected once, and 20% to 30% sits in the top ten. These sequences were also reported in another study, on T cells in Graves' hyperthyroidism and ophthalmopathy.

The TCR originated in a woman aged 35-60 years with Graves disease. The specimen was peripheral blood mononuclear cells (PBMCs), collected at new diagnosis, from a patient treated with antithyroid drugs.

CDR3 sequence reads: CSARDIDTQYF. The DNA for the CDR3 is TGCAGTGCTAGAGATATAGATACGCAGTATTTT. The V call is TRBV20-1, the J call TRBJ2-3; D unclear. The CDR3 totals 11 residues. Trimming cost V 0 bases and J 5 bases, with 3 bases left between them. Looked up from germline, CDR1 is DFQATT and CDR2 is SNEGSKA (reference sequence).